This TCR beta chain appears in the sequencing data of a study of blood T cell repertoires in COVID-19. Turning to the study itself: From the United States, Italy and Spain came samples of acute and convalescent COVID-19.

Sequencing was performed with immunoSEQ multiplex PCR; in TCRdb, only in-frame clones are kept and a portion is missing. The sample holds 250,000 to 350,000 clones; approximately 88% are singletons and the top ten take roughly 4%. Germline V CDR1 and CDR2: SGDLS, YYNGEE. V dropped 2 bases and J dropped 9 bases, with 6 bases sitting between them. The CDR3 contains 11 residues. The rearrangement joins TRBV9 to TRBJ2-1, with D maybe TRBD2 (6 bases). Sequenced input: peripheral blood. This receptor was taken from a woman aged 50 to 65 with active or convalescent COVID-19. Here the CDR3 reads CASSVGGEQFF. The CDR3 nucleotides read TGTGCCAGCAGCGTGGGGGGTGAGCAGTTCTTC.